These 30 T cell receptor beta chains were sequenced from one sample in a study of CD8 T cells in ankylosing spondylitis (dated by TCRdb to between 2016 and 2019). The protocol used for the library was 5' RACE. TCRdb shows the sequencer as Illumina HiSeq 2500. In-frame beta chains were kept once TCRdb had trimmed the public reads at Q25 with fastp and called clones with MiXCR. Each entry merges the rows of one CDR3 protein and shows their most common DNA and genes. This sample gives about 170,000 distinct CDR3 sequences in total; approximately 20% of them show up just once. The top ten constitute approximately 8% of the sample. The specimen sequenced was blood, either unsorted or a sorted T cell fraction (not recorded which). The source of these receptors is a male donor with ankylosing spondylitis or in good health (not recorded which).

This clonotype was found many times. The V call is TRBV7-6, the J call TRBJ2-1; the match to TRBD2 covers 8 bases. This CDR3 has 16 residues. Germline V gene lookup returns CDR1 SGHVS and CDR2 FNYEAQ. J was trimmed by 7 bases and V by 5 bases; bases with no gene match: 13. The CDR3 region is CASSRGGVAGLNEQFF. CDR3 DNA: TGTGCCAGCAGCCGGGGCGGGGTAGCGGGGCTTAATGAGCAGTTCTTC.

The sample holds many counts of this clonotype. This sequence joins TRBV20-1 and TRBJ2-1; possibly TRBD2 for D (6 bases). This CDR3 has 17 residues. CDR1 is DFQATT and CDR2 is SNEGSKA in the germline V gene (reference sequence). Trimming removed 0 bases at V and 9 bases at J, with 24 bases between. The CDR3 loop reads CSARDEGSSGGWGEQFF. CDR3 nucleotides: TGCAGTGCTAGAGATGAAGGGAGTAGCGGCGGGTGGGGTGAGCAGTTCTTC.

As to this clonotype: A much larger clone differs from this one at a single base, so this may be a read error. This CDR3 reads CASCQEVRREWGTEAFF. The DNA for the CDR3 is TGTGCCAGCTGCCAAGAGGTCCGGAGGGAGTGGGGCACTGAAGCTTTCTTT. The chain combines TRBV3-1 with TRBJ1-1; D call uncertain. In germline, CDR1 is LGHDT, CDR2 YNNKEL (reference sequence). CDR3 length equals 17 residues. The variable domain in full, completed from reference TRBV3-1 and TRBJ1-1, reads DTAVSQTPKYLVTQMGNDKSIKCEQNLGHDTMYWYKQDSKKFLKIMFSYNNKELIINETVPNRFSPKSPDKAHLNLHINSLELGDSAVYFCASCQEVRREWGTEAFFGQGTRLTVV.

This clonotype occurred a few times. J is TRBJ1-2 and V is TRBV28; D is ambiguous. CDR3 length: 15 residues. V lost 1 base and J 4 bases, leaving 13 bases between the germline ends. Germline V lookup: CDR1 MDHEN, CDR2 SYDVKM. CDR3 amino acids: CASSLSLGYGYGYTF. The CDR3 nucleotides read TGTGCCAGCAGTTTATCTCTTGGCTATGGCTATGGCTACACCTTC.

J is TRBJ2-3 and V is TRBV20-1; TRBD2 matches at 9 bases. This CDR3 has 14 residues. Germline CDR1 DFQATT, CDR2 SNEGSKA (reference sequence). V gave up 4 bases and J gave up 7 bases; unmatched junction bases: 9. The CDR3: CSATDSGRANTQYF. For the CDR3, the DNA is TGCAGTGCTACAGATAGCGGGAGAGCAAATACGCAGTATTTT.

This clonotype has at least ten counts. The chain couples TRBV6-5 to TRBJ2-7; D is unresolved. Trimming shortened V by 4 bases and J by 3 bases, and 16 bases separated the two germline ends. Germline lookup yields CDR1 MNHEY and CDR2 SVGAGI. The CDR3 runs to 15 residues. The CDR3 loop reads CASSFNDLRNYEQYF. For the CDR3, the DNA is TGTGCCAGCAGTTTCAACGACTTGCGAAACTACGAGCAGTACTTC.

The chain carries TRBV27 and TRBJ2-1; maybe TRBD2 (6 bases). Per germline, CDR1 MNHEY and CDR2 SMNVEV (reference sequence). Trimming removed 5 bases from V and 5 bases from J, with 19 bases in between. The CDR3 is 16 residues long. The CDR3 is CASSPFLNSGDNEQFF. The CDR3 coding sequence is TGTGCCAGCAGTCCCTTTTTGAATAGCGGAGACAATGAGCAGTTCTTC.

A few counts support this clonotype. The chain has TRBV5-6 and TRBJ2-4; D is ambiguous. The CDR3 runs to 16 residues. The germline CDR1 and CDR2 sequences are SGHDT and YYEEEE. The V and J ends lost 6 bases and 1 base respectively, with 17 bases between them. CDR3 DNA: TGTGCCAGCACCCACGGTGGGATGGCGGCCAAAAACATTCAGTACTTC. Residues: CASTHGGMAAKNIQYF.

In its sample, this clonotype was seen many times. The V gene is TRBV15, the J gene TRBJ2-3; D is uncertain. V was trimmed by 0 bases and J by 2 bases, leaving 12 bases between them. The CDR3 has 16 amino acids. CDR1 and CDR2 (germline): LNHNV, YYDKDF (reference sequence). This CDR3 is CATSRDGGSTTDTQYF. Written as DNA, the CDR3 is TGTGCCACCAGCAGAGATGGCGGATCTACCACAGATACGCAGTATTTT.

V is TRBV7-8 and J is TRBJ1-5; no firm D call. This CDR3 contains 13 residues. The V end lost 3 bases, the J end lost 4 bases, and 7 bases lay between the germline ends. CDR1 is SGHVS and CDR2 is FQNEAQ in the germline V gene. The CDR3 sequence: CASSFLENQPQHF. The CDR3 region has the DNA TGTGCCAGCAGCTTTTTGGAGAATCAGCCCCAGCATTTT.

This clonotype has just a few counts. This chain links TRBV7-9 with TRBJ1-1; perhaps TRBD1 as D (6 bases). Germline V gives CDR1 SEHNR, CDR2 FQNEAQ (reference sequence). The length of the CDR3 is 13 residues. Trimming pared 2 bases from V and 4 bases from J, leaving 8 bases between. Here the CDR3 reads CASSLKGGTEAFF. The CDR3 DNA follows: TGTGCCAGCAGCTTAAAAGGGGGCACTGAAGCTTTCTTT.

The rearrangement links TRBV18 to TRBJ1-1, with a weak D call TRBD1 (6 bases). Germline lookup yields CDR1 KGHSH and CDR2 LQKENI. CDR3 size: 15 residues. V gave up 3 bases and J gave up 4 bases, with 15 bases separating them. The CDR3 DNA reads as TGTGCCAGCTCACCCCCAGGGGTTAGGAGCACTGAAGCTTTCTTT. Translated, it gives CASSPPGVRSTEAFF.

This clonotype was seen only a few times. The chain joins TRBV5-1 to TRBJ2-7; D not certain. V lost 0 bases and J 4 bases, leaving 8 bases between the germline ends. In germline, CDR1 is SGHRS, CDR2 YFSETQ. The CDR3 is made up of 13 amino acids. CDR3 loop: CASSLDSWYEQYF. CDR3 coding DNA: TGCGCCAGCAGCTTGGACAGTTGGTACGAGCAGTACTTC.

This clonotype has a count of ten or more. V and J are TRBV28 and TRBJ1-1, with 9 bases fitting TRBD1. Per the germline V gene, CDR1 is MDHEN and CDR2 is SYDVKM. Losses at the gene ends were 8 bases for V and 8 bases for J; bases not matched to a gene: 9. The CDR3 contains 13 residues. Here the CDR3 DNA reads TGTGCCAGCCGACCCACAGGGGGCGGGGAAGCTTTCTTT. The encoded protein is CASRPTGGGEAFF.

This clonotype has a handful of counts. For the CDR3, the DNA is TGTGCCAGCAGTGGTTACAGGGGGCGGACCGGGGCCAACGTCCTGACTTTC. Amino acid sequence: CASSGYRGRTGANVLTF. V usage is TRBV27 and J usage is TRBJ2-6; 9 bases line up with TRBD1. CDR3 length: 17 amino acids. With V trimmed by 5 bases and J by 4 bases, 9 bases remained unmatched. CDR1 MNHEY and CDR2 SMNVEV come from the germline V gene (reference sequence).

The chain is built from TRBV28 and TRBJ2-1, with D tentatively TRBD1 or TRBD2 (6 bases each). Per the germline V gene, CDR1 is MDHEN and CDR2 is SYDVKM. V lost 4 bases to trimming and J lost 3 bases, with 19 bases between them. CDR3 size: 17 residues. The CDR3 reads CASSSFLQGTLYNEQFF. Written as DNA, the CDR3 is TGTGCCAGCAGTTCATTCCTTCAGGGGACTCTCTACAATGAGCAGTTCTTC.

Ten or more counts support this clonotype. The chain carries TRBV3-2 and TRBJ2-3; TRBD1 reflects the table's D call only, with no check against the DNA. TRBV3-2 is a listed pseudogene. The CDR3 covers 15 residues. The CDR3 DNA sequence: TGTGCCAGCAGCCACTCGGGACAGAGCACAGATACGCAGTATTTT. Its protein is CASSHSGQSTDTQYF.

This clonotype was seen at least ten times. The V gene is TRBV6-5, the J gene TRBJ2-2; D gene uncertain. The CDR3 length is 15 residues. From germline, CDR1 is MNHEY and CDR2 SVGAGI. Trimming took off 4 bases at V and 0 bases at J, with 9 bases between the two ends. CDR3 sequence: CASSLRNPNTGELFF. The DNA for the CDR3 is TGTGCCAGCAGTTTGAGGAATCCGAACACCGGGGAGCTGTTTTTT.

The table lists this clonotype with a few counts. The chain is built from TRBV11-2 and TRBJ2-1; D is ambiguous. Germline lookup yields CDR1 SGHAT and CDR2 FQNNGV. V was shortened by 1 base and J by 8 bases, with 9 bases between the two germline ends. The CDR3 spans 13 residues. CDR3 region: CASSLGYRYEQFF. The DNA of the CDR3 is TGTGCCAGCAGCTTAGGTTACCGGTATGAGCAGTTCTTC.

CDR3: CASSSTSGSIETQYF. CDR3 coding DNA: TGTGCCAGTAGTTCAACTAGCGGGAGTATAGAGACCCAGTACTTC. The chain has TRBV19 and TRBJ2-5, with 11 positions matching TRBD2. This CDR3 is built from 15 residues. V lost 5 bases and J lost 4; bases outside the gene matches: 6. Germline loops: CDR1 LNHDA, CDR2 SQIVND (reference sequence).

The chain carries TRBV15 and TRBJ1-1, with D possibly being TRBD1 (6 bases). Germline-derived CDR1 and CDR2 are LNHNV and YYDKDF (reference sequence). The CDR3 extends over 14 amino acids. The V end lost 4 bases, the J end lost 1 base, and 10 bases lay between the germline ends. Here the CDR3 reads CATSKDSTNTEAFF. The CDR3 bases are TGTGCCACCAGCAAGGACAGCACGAACACTGAAGCTTTCTTT.

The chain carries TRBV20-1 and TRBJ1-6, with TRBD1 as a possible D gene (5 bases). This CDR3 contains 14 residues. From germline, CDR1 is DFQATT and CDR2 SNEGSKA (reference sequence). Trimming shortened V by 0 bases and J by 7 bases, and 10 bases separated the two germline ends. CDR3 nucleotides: TGCAGTGCTAGAGATTCCGGGGGGAATTCACCCCTCCACTTT. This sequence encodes CSARDSGGNSPLHF.

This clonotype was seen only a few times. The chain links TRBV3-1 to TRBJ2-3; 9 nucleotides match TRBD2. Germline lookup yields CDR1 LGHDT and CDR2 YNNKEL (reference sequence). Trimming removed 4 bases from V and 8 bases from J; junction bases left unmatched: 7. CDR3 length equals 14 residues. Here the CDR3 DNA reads TGTGCCAGCAGCCGGCTAGCGGGAATAGGTACGCAGTATTTT. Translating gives CASSRLAGIGTQYF.

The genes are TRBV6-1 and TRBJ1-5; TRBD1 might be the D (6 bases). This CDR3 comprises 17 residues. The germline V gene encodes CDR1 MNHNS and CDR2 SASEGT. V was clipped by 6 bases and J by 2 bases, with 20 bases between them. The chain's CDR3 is CASRNREYGSGNQPQHF. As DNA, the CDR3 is TGTGCCAGCAGAAACAGGGAATACGGGTCGGGCAATCAGCCCCAGCATTTT.

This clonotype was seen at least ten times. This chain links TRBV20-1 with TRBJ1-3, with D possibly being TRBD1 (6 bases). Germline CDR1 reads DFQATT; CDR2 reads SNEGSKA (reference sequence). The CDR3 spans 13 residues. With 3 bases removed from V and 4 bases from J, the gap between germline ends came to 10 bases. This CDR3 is CSASGQGGNTIYF. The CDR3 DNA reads TGCAGTGCTAGTGGCCAGGGGGGAAACACCATATATTTT.

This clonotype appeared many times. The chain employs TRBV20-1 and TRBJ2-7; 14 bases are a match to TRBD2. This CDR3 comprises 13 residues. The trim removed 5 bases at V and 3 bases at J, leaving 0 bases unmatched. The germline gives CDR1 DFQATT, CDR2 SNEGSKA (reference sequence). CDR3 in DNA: TGCAGTGCTGGACTAGCGGGAGGCTACGAGCAGTACTTC. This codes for CSAGLAGGYEQYF.

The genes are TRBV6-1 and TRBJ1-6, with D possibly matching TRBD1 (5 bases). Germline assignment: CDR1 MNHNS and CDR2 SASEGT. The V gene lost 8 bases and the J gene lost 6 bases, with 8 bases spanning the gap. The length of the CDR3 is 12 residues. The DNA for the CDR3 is TGTGCCAGCGGAGGGGTTAATTCACCCCTCCACTTT. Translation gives CASGGVNSPLHF.

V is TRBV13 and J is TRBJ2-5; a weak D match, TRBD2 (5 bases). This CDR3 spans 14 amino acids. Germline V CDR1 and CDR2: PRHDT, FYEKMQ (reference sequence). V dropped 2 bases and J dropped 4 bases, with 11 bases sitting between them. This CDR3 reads CASSLRGGRETQYF. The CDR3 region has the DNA TGTGCCAGCAGCTTACGAGGAGGAAGAGAGACCCAGTACTTC. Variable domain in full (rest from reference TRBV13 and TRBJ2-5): AAGVIQSPRHLIKEKRETATLKCYPIPRHDTVYWYQQGPGQDPQFLISFYEKMQSDKGSIPDRFSAQQFSDYHSELNMSSLELGDSALYFCASSLRGGRETQYFGPGTRLLVL.

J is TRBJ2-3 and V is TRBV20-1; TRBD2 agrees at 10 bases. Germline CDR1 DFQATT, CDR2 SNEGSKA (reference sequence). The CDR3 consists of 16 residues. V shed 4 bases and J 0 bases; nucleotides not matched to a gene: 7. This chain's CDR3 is CSAIIGLAESTDTQYF. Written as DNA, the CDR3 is TGCAGTGCTATTATTGGACTAGCGGAGAGCACAGATACGCAGTATTTT.

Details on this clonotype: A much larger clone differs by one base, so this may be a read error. CDR3 DNA: TGCAGCGTTGAAGGGCTGGGCAGCACAGATACGCAGAATTTT. Translation gives CSVEGLGSTDTQNF. This chain connects TRBV29-1 to TRBJ2-3; D gene ambiguous. The CDR3 consists of 14 residues. Germline V gives CDR1 SQVTM, CDR2 ANQGSEA.